Presented here are 14 T cell receptor beta chains from one specimen sequenced in a study of vaccination effects on CD4 cells after COVID-19. No antigen has been assigned to these receptors. The method was immunoSEQ multiplex PCR; TCRdb's version includes in-frame clones alone and lacks a portion of them. In the table there are approximately 45,000 clones, 70% to 80% of which are singletons. After roughly 10 days in culture, the CD4+ T cells were isolated. Sample: CD4+ T cells from PBMCs cultured without peptide, taken before COVID-19 vaccination. These receptors all stem from a human donor who had a prior SARS-CoV-2 infection.

V is TRBV7-3 and J is TRBJ2-2; a weak D match, TRBD2 (5 bases). Germline CDR1 is SGHTA and CDR2 is FQGTGA. Trimming removed 1 base from V and 7 bases from J, with 7 bases in between. This CDR3 comprises 13 residues. CDR3 sequence: CASSLRGIGELFF. CDR3 bases: TGTGCCAGCAGCTTAAGAGGGATCGGGGAGCTGTTTTTT.

The V gene is TRBV6-6, the J gene TRBJ1-5, with D unresolved. The CDR3 contains 9 residues. Trimming shortened V by 8 bases and J by 9 bases, and 5 bases separated the two germline ends. Per the germline V gene, CDR1 is MNHNY and CDR2 is SVGAGI (reference sequence). For the CDR3, the DNA is TGTGCCAGCTTAGTGCCCCAGCATTTT. Amino acids: CASLVPQHF.

This sequence joins TRBV7-9 and TRBJ1-4; perhaps TRBD1 as D (5 bases). The germline V gene encodes CDR1 SEHNR and CDR2 FQNEAQ (reference sequence). The length of the CDR3 is 14 residues. V was trimmed by 6 bases and J by 8 bases, leaving 16 bases between them. The CDR3 loop is CASSLLGGGEKLFF. CDR3 in DNA: TGTGCCAGCAGTCTACTGGGCGGGGGAGAAAAACTGTTTTTT.

The chain carries TRBV18 and TRBJ2-5; D possibly matches TRBD1 or TRBD2 (5 bases each). Germline V gene data show CDR1 as KGHSH and CDR2 as LQKENI. The CDR3 is made up of 14 amino acids. Trimming removed 2 bases from V and 1 base from J, with 8 bases in between. The CDR3 region is CASSPGTGQETQYF. DNA of the CDR3: TGTGCCAGCTCACCAGGGACGGGCCAAGAGACCCAGTACTTC.

This clone was seen a single time. The rearrangement joins TRBV7-2 to TRBJ1-6, with D possibly matching TRBD1 (5 bases). The ends were cut back, 7 bases at V and 8 bases at J, with 12 bases in the middle. This CDR3 is built from 13 residues. Per germline, CDR1 SGHTA and CDR2 FQGNSA. CDR3 region: CASTQGSHSPLHF. CDR3 sequence (DNA): TGTGCCAGCACCCAGGGTTCTCATTCACCCCTCCACTTT. Filled out from reference TRBV7-2 and TRBJ1-6, the complete variable domain reads GAGVSQSPSNKVTEKGKDVELRCDPISGHTALYWYRQSLGQGLEFLIYFQGNSAPDKSGLPSDRFSAERTGGSVSTLTIQRTQQEDSAVYLCASTQGSHSPLHFGNGTRLTVT.

V gene TRBV7-3 combines with J gene TRBJ2-1; D assignment may be TRBD1 or TRBD2 (5 bases each). The CDR3 sequence is 15 residues long. Germline lookup yields CDR1 SGHTA and CDR2 FQGTGA. The V gene lost 1 base and the J gene lost 8 bases, with 15 bases spanning the gap. In DNA, the CDR3 is TGTGCCAGCAGCTTAATTGGCAGGGAGTATGATGAGCAGTTCTTC. Translated: CASSLIGREYDEQFF.

The chain combines TRBV2 with TRBJ2-5; 7 bases match TRBD1. CDR1 SNHLY and CDR2 FYNNEI come from the germline V gene. The CDR3 consists of 14 residues. The V gene end was trimmed by 5 bases and the J gene end by 2 bases; junction bases not matched to a gene: 5. The CDR3 loop is CASSLDRQQETQYF. The CDR3 bases are TGTGCCAGCAGTTTGGACAGGCAACAAGAGACCCAGTACTTC. The whole variable domain, filled in from reference TRBV2 and TRBJ2-5, reads EPEVTQTPSHQVTQMGQEVILRCVPISNHLYFYWYRQILGQKVEFLVSFYNNEISEKSEIFDDQFSVERPDGSNFTLKIRSTKLEDSAMYFCASSLDRQQETQYFGPGTRLLVL.

This chain connects TRBV7-3 to TRBJ2-3, with 9 bases matching TRBD2. Trimming removed 2 bases from V and 3 bases from J; junction bases left unmatched: 6. CDR3 length equals 16 residues. Germline V lookup: CDR1 SGHTA, CDR2 FQGTGA. The CDR3 DNA reads TGTGCCAGCAGCTTAGGGGGCGGGAGGGGGACAGATACGCAGTATTTT. Translation: CASSLGGGRGTDTQYF.

This chain links TRBV7-2 with TRBJ2-5; D is unclear. Germline values: CDR1 SGHTA, CDR2 FQGNSA. V shed 6 bases and J shed 1 base, with 12 bases lying between them. The CDR3 spans 14 residues. The CDR3 loop is CASRLQTGQETQYF. CDR3 coding DNA: TGTGCCAGCAGGCTCCAAACGGGCCAAGAGACCCAGTACTTC.

In this sample, this clone turned up a few times. This chain joins TRBV4-1 and TRBJ1-1; 8 bases align to TRBD1. V was clipped by 1 base and J by 11 bases; unmatched bases: 12. Germline-derived CDR1 and CDR2 are MGHRA and YSYEKL. This CDR3 contains 15 residues. Written as DNA, the CDR3 is TGCGCCAGCAGCCAAGGGAAGGACAGGGAGTTGAGGGCTTTCTTT. Translation gives CASSQGKDRELRAFF.

This clone was seen a handful of times. The chain has TRBV11-2 and TRBJ1-2, with 7 bases identical to TRBD1. The J segment lost 6 bases and the V segment lost 7 bases, leaving 8 bases of the junction unmatched. CDR1 SGHAT and CDR2 FQNNGV come from the germline V gene. The CDR3 runs 13 residues. DNA for the CDR3: TGTGCCAGCACCATCGACAGGGATCATGGCTACACCTTC. Its protein product is CASTIDRDHGYTF.

V gene TRBV6-5 combines with J gene TRBJ2-5; TRBD1 might be the D (5 bases). V shed 6 bases and J shed 4 bases, with 15 bases lying between them. CDR1 MNHEY and CDR2 SVGAGI come from the germline V gene. The length of the CDR3 is 14 residues. The CDR3 coding sequence is TGTGCCAGCAGGAAGACCAGTAGGGGAGAGACCCAGTACTTC. Protein product: CASRKTSRGETQYF.

The chain couples TRBV11-2 to TRBJ1-3, with D possibly TRBD1 on 6 matching bases. This CDR3 contains 18 residues. Deletions cut 0 bases from V and 4 bases from J, with 19 bases between. CDR1 SGHAT and CDR2 FQNNGV come from the germline V gene. The CDR3 protein is CASSLDPPLQGAGNTIYF. The CDR3 DNA reads TGTGCCAGCAGCTTAGATCCCCCTTTACAGGGAGCAGGAAACACCATATATTTT.

The chain has TRBV19 and TRBJ2-7; D perhaps matches TRBD2 (6 bases). The V gene's germline CDR1 is LNHDA and CDR2 SQIVND (reference sequence). The length of the CDR3 is 14 residues. The germline V and J ends were trimmed by 3 bases and 2 bases, with 11 bases remaining between them. CDR3 nucleotide sequence: TGTGCCAGTAGTATTAGCGGACGGCCCTACGAGCAGTACTTC. This gives the protein CASSISGRPYEQYF.